These 27 T cell receptor beta chains share one sample of origin, sequenced in a study of T cells in tumors after PD-1 blockade. The data were produced by immunoSEQ multiplex PCR, yet TCRdb's version contains in-frame clones alone and is incomplete. This sample has 10,000 to 15,000 clones, with approximately 64% found just once. Material: tumor tissue, obtained before anti-PD-1 treatment. The receptors shown here come from a human donor with cutaneous squamous cell carcinoma.

The gene calls are TRBV7-8 and TRBJ2-3; 8 nucleotides agree with TRBD1. CDR3 length equals 14 residues. Germline-derived CDR1 and CDR2 are SGHVS and FQNEAQ. Losses at the gene ends were 5 bases for V and 4 bases for J; bases not matched to a gene: 5. CDR3 DNA sequence: TGTGCCAGCAGCCGACAGGGGATCGCAGATACGCAGTATTTT. Residues: CASSRQGIADTQYF.

The V gene is TRBV2, the J gene TRBJ2-7, with 12 bases that match TRBD1. The CDR3 loop spans 15 amino acids. With 6 bases clipped from V and 1 base from J, the junction kept 4 bases outside the gene matches. CDR1 is SNHLY, CDR2 FYNNEI, per germline. The CDR3 region is CASRGTGGMSYEQYF. CDR3 coding DNA: TGTGCCAGCAGGGGGACAGGGGGCATGTCCTACGAGCAGTACTTC.

The chain carries TRBV6-5 and TRBJ2-5; D possibly corresponds to TRBD1 (5 bases). Per germline, CDR1 MNHEY and CDR2 SVGAGI. The V and J ends lost 4 bases and 4 bases respectively, with 16 bases between them. This CDR3 spans 15 amino acids. As DNA, the CDR3 is TGTGCCAGCAGTTCTACGCAGGGTAGTGGAGAGACCCAGTACTTC. This codes for CASSSTQGSGETQYF.

V usage is TRBV2 and J usage is TRBJ2-7; the match to TRBD2 covers 9 bases. Germline V gene data show CDR1 as SNHLY and CDR2 as FYNNEI. CDR3 length: 13 amino acids. V shed 6 bases, J shed 7 bases, and the junction held 7 bases outside the gene matches. For the CDR3, the DNA is TGTGCCAGCAGACCAGCGGGGGGAGGAGAGCAGTACTTC. Amino acid sequence: CASRPAGGGEQYF. Drawing the rest from reference TRBV2 and TRBJ2-7, the complete variable domain is EPEVTQTPSHQVTQMGQEVILRCVPISNHLYFYWYRQILGQKVEFLVSFYNNEISEKSEIFDDQFSVERPDGSNFTLKIRSTKLEDSAMYFCASRPAGGGEQYFGPGTRLTVT.

This chain links TRBV5-1 with TRBJ2-5, with 7 nucleotides matching TRBD2. The CDR3 consists of 15 residues. In germline, CDR1 is SGHRS, CDR2 YFSETQ. V lost 1 base to trimming and J lost 1 base; unmatched junction nucleotides: 4. The CDR3 is CASSLRGSRQETQYF. The CDR3 DNA is TGCGCCAGCAGCTTGCGCGGGAGTCGCCAAGAGACCCAGTACTTC.

The gene calls are TRBV6-2 or TRBV6-3 and TRBJ2-1, with 11 bases aligning to TRBD2. Germline V gene lookup returns CDR1 MNHEY and CDR2 SVGEGT. The CDR3 totals 19 residues. After removal of 2 bases from V and 1 base from J, the junction contained 10 bases not matched to a gene. This chain's CDR3 is CASSYREVAGGRSYNEQFF. CDR3 nucleotides: TGTGCCAGCAGTTACCGTGAAGTAGCGGGAGGGCGGTCCTACAATGAGCAGTTCTTC.

This clone turned up a few times. The CDR3 region is CASSQVHPSDTQYF. DNA of the CDR3: TGTGCCAGCAGCCAAGTTCATCCTTCAGATACGCAGTATTTT. This chain joins TRBV3-1 (or the pseudogene TRBV3-2) and TRBJ2-3; D unresolved. CDR3 size: 14 residues. Deletions cut 1 base from V and 4 bases from J, with 9 bases between. The germline V gene encodes CDR1 LGHDT and CDR2 YNNKEL (reference sequence).

In its sample, this clone was seen once. This rearrangement joins TRBV29-1 to TRBJ2-1; D is possibly TRBD1 or TRBD2 (6 bases each). Trimming cost V 0 bases and J 0 bases, with 12 bases left between them. Per the germline V gene, CDR1 is SQVTM and CDR2 is ANQGSEA. The CDR3 is 16 residues long. CDR3 nucleotides: TGCAGCGTTGAAGATGTAGGGGGGAGCTCCTACAATGAGCAGTTCTTC. This sequence encodes CSVEDVGGSSYNEQFF.

This clone is medium-sized in the sample. V gene TRBV7-2 combines with J gene TRBJ2-1, with D unresolved. Trimming removed 2 bases from V and 5 bases from J, with 10 bases in between. Germline V gives CDR1 SGHTA, CDR2 FQGNSA. The CDR3 has 14 residues. The CDR3 reads CASSLRHLNNEQFF. The CDR3 region has the DNA TGTGCCAGCAGCTTACGCCACCTTAACAATGAGCAGTTCTTC.

The rearrangement joins TRBV2 to TRBJ2-7; TRBD1 is a possible D gene (5 bases). The CDR3 spans 13 residues. Trimming cost V 1 base and J 7 bases, with 11 bases left between them. Germline loops: CDR1 SNHLY, CDR2 FYNNEI. CDR3 region: CASSEGGHREQYF. The CDR3 DNA follows: TGTGCCAGCAGTGAAGGCGGACACAGAGAGCAGTACTTC.

The chain combines TRBV14 with TRBJ2-7; D is perhaps TRBD1 or TRBD2 (5 bases each). V was clipped by 3 bases and J by 1 base, with 10 bases between them. The germline CDR1 and CDR2 sequences are SGHDN and FVKESK. This CDR3 has 14 residues. This chain's CDR3 is CASSQAWGSYEQYF. CDR3 bases: TGTGCCAGCAGCCAGGCTTGGGGGTCCTACGAGCAGTACTTC. The full variable domain, with the rest looked up from reference TRBV14 and TRBJ2-7, is EAGVTQFPSHSVIEKGQTVTLRCDPISGHDNLYWYRRVMGKEIKFLLHFVKESKQDESGMPNNRFLAERTGGTYSTLKVQPAELEDSGVYFCASSQAWGSYEQYFGPGTRLTVT.

The chain links TRBV5-1 to TRBJ2-3; 10 bases agree with TRBD1. J lost 4 bases, V lost 4 bases, and 3 bases had no gene match. The CDR3 sequence is 14 residues long. Germline CDR1 SGHRS, CDR2 YFSETQ. In DNA, the CDR3 is TGCGCCAGCAGCCATGGACAGGGGGCAGATACGCAGTATTTT. It translates to CASSHGQGADTQYF.

The chain is built from TRBV28 and TRBJ2-7; 14 nucleotides match TRBD2. V shed 5 bases and J 7 bases; nucleotides not matched to a gene: 16. The germline V gene encodes CDR1 MDHEN and CDR2 SYDVKM. The CDR3 loop spans 18 amino acids. In DNA form, the CDR3 reads TGTGCCAGCAGTAACGAATTAATGACTAGCGGGGGGGTCCTGGAGCAGTACTTC. Its translation is CASSNELMTSGGVLEQYF.

V gene TRBV7-2 combines with J gene TRBJ2-3, with 8 bases identical to TRBD2. J lost 4 bases, V lost 3 bases, and 12 bases had no gene match. This CDR3 spans 17 amino acids. Per germline, CDR1 SGHTA and CDR2 FQGNSA. The CDR3 sequence is CASSLWTQRGISDTQYF. The CDR3 nucleotides are TGTGCCAGCAGCTTGTGGACCCAGCGGGGGATCTCAGATACGCAGTATTTT.

The V gene is TRBV5-1, the J gene TRBJ1-2; 8 bases agree with TRBD1. Germline V gene data show CDR1 as SGHRS and CDR2 as YFSETQ. Losses at the gene ends were 6 bases for V and 4 bases for J; bases not matched to a gene: 8. The CDR3 loop spans 14 amino acids. The CDR3 loop is CASNLGTGSYGYTF. The DNA of the CDR3 is TGCGCCAGCAATCTCGGGACAGGTTCCTATGGCTACACCTTC.

The V and J genes are TRBV11-3 and TRBJ1-2, with a possible D match to TRBD1 (6 bases). Deletions cut 5 bases from V and 2 bases from J, with 9 bases between. CDR3 length: 13 amino acids. CDR1 and CDR2 from the germline V gene are SGHNT and YENEEA. The CDR3 DNA is TGTGCCAGCAGCCCGACAGGAAACTATGGCTACACCTTC. Its protein product is CASSPTGNYGYTF.

This clone was detected a few times. This sequence joins TRBV7-9 and TRBJ2-5; no reliable D call. Per germline, CDR1 SEHNR and CDR2 FQNEAQ (reference sequence). This CDR3 has 15 residues. The V and J ends lost 5 bases and 3 bases respectively, with 16 bases between them. CDR3 in amino acids: CASSPVVLSKETQYF. The CDR3 DNA sequence: TGTGCCAGCAGCCCAGTGGTTCTGAGTAAAGAGACCCAGTACTTC.

This clone showed up just a few times. The chain has TRBV28 and TRBJ1-1, with unresolved D. V lost 1 base and J 5 bases, leaving 5 bases between the germline ends. Germline V lookup: CDR1 MDHEN, CDR2 SYDVKM. CDR3 length: 12 residues. The DNA for the CDR3 is TGTGCCAGCAGTTTATCCCAAACTGAAGCTTTCTTT. Translating gives CASSLSQTEAFF.

This clone was seen only a few times. The chain combines TRBV5-1 with TRBJ2-2; 9 nucleotides agree with TRBD1. Germline lookup yields CDR1 SGHRS and CDR2 YFSETQ. V was clipped by 5 bases and J by 1 base; unmatched bases: 3. CDR3 size: 15 residues. This CDR3 reads CASSLDRGNTGELFF. CDR3 in DNA: TGCGCCAGCAGTCTGGACAGGGGGAACACCGGGGAGCTGTTTTTT. Full variable domain (outside the CDR3, taken from reference TRBV5-1 and TRBJ2-2): KAGVTQTPRYLIKTRGQQVTLSCSPISGHRSVSWYQQTPGQGLQFLFEYFSETQRNKGNFPGRFSGRQFSNSRSEMNVSTLELGDSALYLCASSLDRGNTGELFFGEGSRLTVL.

This chain uses TRBV28 with TRBJ2-1; D not certain. Trimming took 3 bases from V and 5 from J, leaving 23 bases between them. The CDR3 has 18 amino acids. Germline V lookup: CDR1 MDHEN, CDR2 SYDVKM. The CDR3 is CASSFIPPGPANHNEQFF. The DNA of the CDR3 is TGTGCCAGCAGTTTCATCCCCCCCGGTCCCGCGAACCACAATGAGCAGTTCTTC.

This chain's CDR3 is CASSLAGGTYGYTF. The CDR3 DNA sequence: TGTGCCAGCAGCTTGGCCGGGGGAACCTATGGCTACACCTTC. The rearrangement joins TRBV5-4 to TRBJ1-2; D is possibly TRBD1 (5 bases). This CDR3 spans 14 amino acids. Germline V gives CDR1 SGHNT, CDR2 YYREEE (reference sequence). The V gene lost 0 bases and the J gene lost 4 bases, with 10 bases spanning the gap. Based on the CDR3 plus reference TRBV5-4 and TRBJ1-2, the full variable domain is ETGVTQSPTHLIKTRGQQVTLRCSSQSGHNTVSWYQQALGQGPQFIFQYYREEENGRGNFPPRFSGLQFPNYSSELNVNALELDDSALYLCASSLAGGTYGYTFGSGTRLTVV.

The rearrangement uses TRBV5-5 and TRBJ1-1; TRBD1 matches 7 bases. This CDR3 region has 15 residues. The junction had 7 bases not matched to a gene; V was cut back by 0 bases and J by 5 bases. The germline gives CDR1 SGHKS, CDR2 YYEKEE (reference sequence). CDR3 nucleotide sequence: TGTGCCAGCAGCTTGGGCAGACAGGGCGGGACTGAAGCTTTCTTT. Its translation is CASSLGRQGGTEAFF.

Only one count was recorded for this clone. The rearrangement joins TRBV7-2 to TRBJ2-7; D remains unclear. The CDR3 consists of 15 residues. V lost 5 bases to trimming and J lost 3 bases, with 17 bases between them. The germline V gene encodes CDR1 SGHTA and CDR2 FQGNSA. The CDR3, as DNA: TGTGCCAGCAGCCCCTATTTCTCTAAGCACTACGAGCAGTACTTC. It encodes CASSPYFSKHYEQYF.

The CDR3 spells CASGPGTDTQYF. CDR3 sequence (DNA): TGTGCCAGCGGCCCAGGCACAGATACGCAGTATTTT. The V and J genes are TRBV9 and TRBJ2-3; D not certain. This CDR3 has 12 residues. The germline V and J ends were trimmed by 7 bases and 1 base, with 7 bases remaining between them. Germline CDR1 reads SGDLS; CDR2 reads YYNGEE.

This clone was picked up one time. V usage is TRBV5-7 and J usage is TRBJ1-2; no clear D. TRBV5-7 is classed as an ORF, of uncertain function. The CDR3 length is 15 residues. V was trimmed by 7 bases and J by 11 bases, leaving 27 bases between them. CDR3 bases: TGTGCCAGCGTCGCGGTTTGCGTGAAAGACCTATGGTACACCTTC. It translates to CASVAVCVKDLWYTF.

The chain couples TRBV5-6 to TRBJ1-6; 7 bases match TRBD1. V was clipped by 3 bases and J by 7 bases; unmatched bases: 10. The CDR3 extends over 16 amino acids. Germline loops: CDR1 SGHDT, CDR2 YYEEEE. The CDR3: CASSSQLDRENSPLHF. CDR3 nucleotide sequence: TGTGCCAGCAGCTCCCAACTAGACAGGGAGAATTCACCCCTCCACTTT.

V usage is TRBV5-1 and J usage is TRBJ2-7; no firm D call. CDR1 is SGHRS, CDR2 YFSETQ, per germline. Trimming pared 3 bases from V and 3 bases from J, leaving 7 bases between. CDR3 length: 12 residues. Here the CDR3 reads CASSSPNYEQYF. The CDR3 DNA follows: TGCGCCAGCAGCTCCCCGAACTACGAGCAGTACTTC.